The 11 T cell receptor beta chains presented below share a single source sample, sequenced in a study of T cell repertoires in cytomegalovirus infection. Antigens for these TCRs are unknown. TCRdb processed the reads anew with MiXCR; each CDR3 protein has one entry. The sample lists around 430,000 distinct CDR3 sequences, about 42% occurring once. Specimen: cultured PBMCs, collected from culture after CMV antigen stimulation. The receptors here all came from a human donor in good health (CMV status not recorded). Some clones in this sample may be carry-over from other donors' samples.

J is TRBJ2-2 and V is TRBV7-2, with 9 bases identical to TRBD1. CDR1 is SGHTA and CDR2 is FQGNSA in the germline V gene. The CDR3 sequence is 18 residues long. V was pared by 2 bases and J by 3 bases, with 10 bases of the junction left unmatched. CDR3 bases: TGTGCCAGCAGCTTACTCGGGACAGGGAGTTTTTACACCGGGGAGCTGTTTTTT. Translated: CASSLLGTGSFYTGELFF.

V is TRBV20-1 and J is TRBJ2-5; 9 bases agree with TRBD2. CDR3 size: 13 residues. In germline, CDR1 is DFQATT, CDR2 SNEGSKA (reference sequence). V shed 4 bases and J 7 bases; nucleotides not matched to a gene: 7. The CDR3 spells CSAIKREVRTQYF. CDR3 DNA sequence: TGCAGTGCTATAAAGCGGGAGGTGCGGACCCAGTACTTC.

The gene calls are TRBV20-1 and TRBJ1-5; D is uncertain. The length of the CDR3 is 14 residues. Looked up from germline, CDR1 is DFQATT and CDR2 is SNEGSKA (reference sequence). V lost 2 bases and J lost 0, with 8 bases in between. For the CDR3, the DNA is TGCAGTGCTAGACAGACGCATAGCAATCAGCCCCAGCATTTT. Residues: CSARQTHSNQPQHF.

The CDR3 bases are TGTGCCACCTCCGGTCGGGCCAACACTGAAGCTTTCTTT. Its translation is CATSGRANTEAFF. V and J are TRBV10-3 and TRBJ1-1; D is ambiguous. The CDR3 runs to 13 residues. The germline CDR1 and CDR2 sequences are ENHRY and SYGVKD. V dropped 10 bases and J dropped 2 bases, with 14 bases sitting between them.

The chain employs TRBV2 and TRBJ1-5; D unclear. Germline V CDR1 and CDR2: SNHLY, FYNNEI. The CDR3 runs 13 residues. V was shortened by 8 bases and J by 4 bases, with 12 bases between the two germline ends. CDR3 protein: CASGSQVNQPQHF. The CDR3 DNA is TGTGCCAGCGGTTCTCAGGTTAATCAGCCCCAGCATTTT.

This clonotype was counted between two and nine times. The rearrangement links TRBV7-8 to TRBJ1-5; D gene unclear. Germline loops: CDR1 SGHVS, CDR2 FQNEAQ. The CDR3 is made up of 14 amino acids. With 5 bases removed from V and 7 bases from J, the gap between germline ends came to 15 bases. The CDR3 nucleotides are TGTGCCAGCAGCCCCCCGGCGGGGATGCAGCCCCAGCATTTT. Translation gives CASSPPAGMQPQHF.

This chain uses TRBV19 with TRBJ2-1; a weak D match, TRBD2 (6 bases). From germline, CDR1 is LNHDA and CDR2 SQIVND (reference sequence). The length of the CDR3 is 13 residues. V lost 3 bases and J 8 bases, leaving 11 bases between the germline ends. CDR3 in DNA: TGTGCCAGTAGTATCGGAGGGCCCCATGAGCAGTTCTTC. It is translated as CASSIGGPHEQFF.

This chain joins TRBV5-4 and TRBJ2-5, with D unclear. The CDR3 is 15 residues long. CDR1 is SGHNT and CDR2 is YYREEE in the germline V gene (reference sequence). The V end was cut by 0 bases, the J end by 2 bases, with 11 bases between. The CDR3 sequence is CASSLGSAGQETQYF. CDR3 nucleotides: TGTGCCAGCAGCTTGGGGTCCGCCGGTCAAGAGACCCAGTACTTC.

The rearrangement joins TRBV20-1 to TRBJ2-5; D is uncertain. This CDR3 region has 10 residues. From germline, CDR1 is DFQATT and CDR2 SNEGSKA (reference sequence). The ends were cut back, 4 bases at V and 5 bases at J, with 5 bases in the middle. Here the CDR3 DNA reads TGCAGTGCTACCGGGGAGACCCAGTACTTC. It translates to CSATGETQYF.

V gene TRBV7-9 combines with J gene TRBJ2-5; weak D call: TRBD1 (5 bases). This CDR3 contains 14 residues. With 2 bases removed from V and 7 bases from J, the gap between germline ends came to 14 bases. CDR1 and CDR2 from the germline V gene are SEHNR and FQNEAQ (reference sequence). The CDR3 DNA reads as TGTGCCAGCAGCTTAATAGGGGTGTCGGGGACCCAGTACTTC. Its protein product is CASSLIGVSGTQYF.

This clonotype was seen more than once but under ten times. V is TRBV7-6 and J is TRBJ1-5; D is possibly TRBD1 (5 bases). The V end lost 1 base, the J end lost 4 bases, and 11 bases lay between the germline ends. The CDR3 covers 15 residues. CDR1 is SGHVS and CDR2 is FNYEAQ in the germline V gene. The CDR3 sequence is CASSLGAGPNQPQHF. As DNA, the CDR3 is TGTGCCAGCAGCTTAGGGGCAGGGCCTAATCAGCCCCAGCATTTT.